A single sample is the source of the 8 T cell receptor beta chains below, sequenced in a study of control samples from healthy donors and cancer patients. Clones were read by immunoSEQ multiplex PCR, and TCRdb kept only the in-frame ones, dropping some. The sample includes about 73,000 clones, roughly 89% of them seen just once. The material sequenced was PBMCs. Receptors were obtained from a man aged 60-69 years with lung cancer.

The table lists this clone with a count of one. This chain connects TRBV3-1 (or the pseudogene TRBV3-2) to TRBJ2-1; TRBD2 is a possible D gene (6 bases). CDR3 size: 17 residues. With 1 base removed from V and 12 bases from J, the gap between germline ends came to 25 bases. Germline V gives CDR1 LGHDT, CDR2 YNNKEL (reference sequence). This CDR3 reads CASSQGLGGSSAGRQFF. DNA of the CDR3: TGTGCCAGCAGCCAAGGCCTCGGAGGATCTAGCGCCGGACGGCAGTTCTTC.

For the CDR3, the DNA is TGTGCCAGCAGCTTCGGTACCAACCGACAGGGAGAAGGCTTCTATGGCTACACCTTC. Its protein product is CASSFGTNRQGEGFYGYTF. The chain recombines TRBV5-4 with TRBJ1-2; 7 bases map to TRBD1. J was trimmed by 4 bases and V by 2 bases; bases with no gene match: 20. Germline-derived CDR1 and CDR2 are SGHNT and YYREEE (reference sequence). CDR3 length: 19 amino acids.

This chain connects TRBV15 to TRBJ1-2, with TRBD1 as a possible D gene (5 bases). The V end was cut by 1 base, the J end by 4 bases, with 16 bases between. Germline lookup yields CDR1 LNHNV and CDR2 YYDKDF (reference sequence). This CDR3 is 16 amino acids long. The CDR3 coding sequence is TGTGCCACCAGCAGAGGCAACCCTAGGGGCGGCTATGGCTACACCTTC. It specifies CATSRGNPRGGYGYTF.

The V call is TRBV15, the J call TRBJ1-1; D might be TRBD1 (5 bases). Germline V gene lookup returns CDR1 LNHNV and CDR2 YYDKDF (reference sequence). The CDR3 contains 16 residues. V was trimmed by 3 bases and J by 3 bases, leaving 17 bases between them. The CDR3 region has the DNA TGTGCCACCAGCAGGGCTTTGATGGGGGACGACACTGAAGCTTTCTTT. Translating gives CATSRALMGDDTEAFF.

CDR3 in DNA: TGTGCCAGCAGCCAAGGGAGAAACTACGAGCAGTACTTC. It specifies CASSQGRNYEQYF. The chain employs TRBV3-1 (or the pseudogene TRBV3-2) and TRBJ2-7; D is unclear. The CDR3 has 13 residues. Trimming left V 1 base short and J 3 bases short, with 7 bases between. The germline gives CDR1 LGHDT, CDR2 YNNKEL (reference sequence).

The rearrangement links TRBV6-5 to TRBJ2-7, with D possibly TRBD1 on 6 matching bases. Trimming removed 5 bases from V and 0 bases from J, with 14 bases in between. The germline gives CDR1 MNHEY, CDR2 SVGAGI. This CDR3 comprises 15 residues. The CDR3 sequence is CASSRTAFSSYEQYF. The CDR3 DNA reads as TGTGCCAGCAGTCGGACAGCCTTCAGCTCCTACGAGCAGTACTTC.

The V and J genes are TRBV12-5 and TRBJ1-4, with 10 bases that match TRBD1. The J segment lost 6 bases and the V segment lost 1 base, leaving 5 bases of the junction unmatched. CDR1 and CDR2 (germline): LGHNT, FRNRAP. This CDR3 has 16 amino acids. The CDR3 is CASGLGTGGNHEKLFF. CDR3 nucleotide sequence: TGTGCTAGTGGTTTGGGGACAGGGGGAAATCATGAAAAACTGTTTTTT.

This clone was observed a single time. J is TRBJ1-2 and V is TRBV18, with TRBD1 matching 7 bases. The CDR3 consists of 15 residues. With 3 bases clipped from V and 3 bases from J, the junction kept 7 bases outside the gene matches. CDR1 and CDR2 from the germline V gene are KGHSH and LQKENI. Here the CDR3 reads CASSPPRQGHYGYTF. CDR3 nucleotides: TGTGCCAGCTCACCTCCCCGACAGGGACACTATGGCTACACCTTC. Full variable domain (missing parts from reference TRBV18 and TRBJ1-2): NAGVMQNPRHLVRRRGQEARLRCSPMKGHSHVYWYRQLPEEGLKFMVYLQKENIIDESGMPKERFSAEFPKEGPSILRIQQVVRGDSAAYFCASSPPRQGHYGYTFGSGTRLTVV.